This TCR beta chain was recorded in a study of blood T cell repertoires in COVID-19. Recovered Cohort 3 donors showed two negative PCRs, clearance, or symptom resolution. TCRdb's table, derived via immunoSEQ multiplex PCR, lists solely in-frame clones and lacks some. The sample lists over 400,000 clones, around 85% occurring once. The receptor was isolated from an older woman who had recovered from COVID-19. The sequencing input was PBMCs or T cells enriched from blood (not recorded which).

The CDR3 nucleotides are TGCGCCAGCAGCCCTCCGGACAGCAACACTGAAGCTTTCTTT. This sequence encodes CASSPPDSNTEAFF. The chain combines TRBV5-1 with TRBJ1-1; possible D gene TRBD1, 6 bases. CDR1 and CDR2 from the germline V gene are SGHRS and YFSETQ. CDR3 length: 14 amino acids. The ends were cut back, 4 bases at V and 2 bases at J, with 12 bases in the middle.